This is a list of T cell receptor beta chains from one sample in a study of T cell responses to AZD1222 COVID-19 vaccine. The table came from immunoSEQ multiplex PCR; TCRdb's copy has only in-frame clones and leaves some out. The sample shows some 150,000 clones, roughly 90% of them seen only once. This sample comprised peripheral blood, obtained on day 0 of AZD1222 vaccination. Every receptor here comes from an adult in good health. Each CDR3 is given with its conserved first and last residue. D genes are given only for firm matches. Clone sizes are given selectively: once, few, many, or a class where the clone is expanded.

TRBV20-1,.,.,TRBJ2-7,TGCAGTGCTGACGGGAACTACGAGCAGTACTTC,CSADGNYEQYF
TRBV6-5,.,.,TRBJ1-2,TGTGCCAGCAGTTACAGGGGGAAACACTATGGCTACACCTTC,CASSYRGKHYGYTF
TRBV6-5,.,.,TRBJ2-7,TGTGCCAGCAGTTACTCGGTCGTGGGAGCCGTTGTAGAGCAGTACTTC,CASSYSVVGAVVEQYF
TRBV14,TRBD1,.,TRBJ2-2,TGTGCCAGCAGCCCCTTTCAGGGGGCGGTCGGGGAGCTGTTTTTT,CASSPFQGAVGELFF
TRBV27,.,.,TRBJ2-2,TGTGCCAGCAGGCCGCTAGACAGTCCGAACACCGGGGAGCTGTTTTTT,CASRPLDSPNTGELFF
TRBV6-2/TRBV6-3,TRBD2,.,TRBJ2-3,TGTGCCAGCAGTTACTCGGGGGGGACTAGCCGTAATACGCAGTATTTT,CASSYSGGTSRNTQYF
TRBV6-1,TRBD1,.,TRBJ1-1,TGTGCCAGCAGCCAGACAGGGGTTAGTGAAGCTTTCTTT,CASSQTGVSEAFF
TRBV28,TRBD1,.,TRBJ1-5,TGTGCCAGCAGACCCCGGGACAGGGTTAGGTTAATCAATCAGCCCCAGCATTTT,CASRPRDRVRLINQPQHF
TRBV7-2,TRBD1,.,TRBJ2-7,TGTGCCAGCAGCTTAGCGCTCCGGACAGGCGTCTACGAGCAGTACTTC,CASSLALRTGVYEQYF
TRBV7-9,.,.,TRBJ1-5,TGTGCCAGCAGCTTAGACAGGGAGGGTCAGCCCCAGCATTTT,CASSLDREGQPQHF
TRBV27,.,.,TRBJ2-7,TGTGCCACCCGCTTTGGGGCATACTCCTACGAGCAGTACTTC,CATRFGAYSYEQYF
TRBV7-2,.,.,TRBJ2-2,TGTGCCAGCAGCTTTGACAGGAGAGCCACCGGGGAGCTGTTTTTT,CASSFDRRATGELFF
TRBV7-9,.,few,TRBJ2-2,TGTGCCAGCAGCTTAGAAGGCTTCAGAAACACCGGGGAGCTGTTTTTT,CASSLEGFRNTGELFF
TRBV4-1,.,.,TRBJ2-7,TGCGCCAGCAGCCAAACCCGCACTAGCACTCAGGAGGAGCAGTACTTC,CASSQTRTSTQEEQYF
TRBV6-1,TRBD1,.,TRBJ1-4,TGTGCCAGCAGTGAATCCTACGGACAGGGAGAAAAACTGTTTTTT,CASSESYGQGEKLFF
TRBV1,.,.,TRBJ2-7,TGCACCAGCAGCCAAGATAAGGGCAGCCCAAAGTCCTACGAGCAGTACTTC,CTSSQDKGSPKSYEQYF
TRBV27,.,.,TRBJ1-5,TGTGCCAGCAGTACTAGCAATCAGCCCCAGCATTTT,CASSTSNQPQHF